One and the same sample provided the 10 T cell receptor beta chains below, sequenced in a study of breast tumors, draining lymph nodes, adjacent tissues. Breast cancer patients provided tissue from their axillary draining lymph nodes. TCRdb passed the multiplex PCR reads through MiXCR, listing each CDR3 protein once. This sample has about 200,000 distinct CDR3 sequences, with 30% to 40% found just once. What was sequenced was axillary lymph node tissue. The source is a female donor with breast cancer. Some clones in this sample may be carry-over from other donors' samples.

This clonotype occurred many times. The chain links TRBV4-1 to TRBJ2-1; D call uncertain. V lost 6 bases to trimming and J lost 8 bases, with 23 bases between them. Germline loops: CDR1 MGHRA, CDR2 YSYEKL. This CDR3 region has 16 residues. CDR3 bases: TGCGCCAGCAGTTGGTCCCCACAAACTATCGGCTATGAGCAGTTCTTC. Residues: CASSWSPQTIGYEQFF.

The rearrangement links TRBV6-2 or TRBV6-3 to TRBJ2-7, with D perhaps matching TRBD2 (6 bases). V dropped 5 bases and J dropped 2 bases, with 19 bases sitting between them. CDR3 length: 16 residues. Germline V gene lookup returns CDR1 MNHEY and CDR2 SVGEGT. Written as DNA, the CDR3 is TGTGCCAGCAGTCACCCCGGCGGGATACGGACCTACGAGCAGTACTTC. It specifies CASSHPGGIRTYEQYF.

This clonotype was recorded a few times. The J gene is TRBJ1-3, the V gene TRBV7-9, with D perhaps TRBD1 (5 bases). The J call may be incorrect, as the DNA end agrees better with TRBJ1-1. Germline V gives CDR1 SEHNR, CDR2 FQNEAQ (reference sequence). This CDR3 comprises 13 residues. The CDR3 loop reads CASSPRDGAEAFF. The CDR3 DNA reads as TGTGCCAGCAGCCCCCGGGACGGGGCAGAAGCTTTCTTT.

This rearrangement joins TRBV10-3 to TRBJ2-3; D remains ambiguous. The germline V gene encodes CDR1 ENHRY and CDR2 SYGVKD. The ends were cut back, 5 bases at V and 1 base at J, with 4 bases in the middle. The CDR3 spans 12 residues. The CDR3: CAISSGTDTQYF. The CDR3 coding sequence is TGTGCCATCAGTTCTGGCACAGATACGCAGTATTTT.

The sample holds many counts of this clonotype. The J gene is TRBJ2-7, the V gene TRBV19; 8 bases agree with TRBD1. This CDR3 comprises 13 residues. The germline V gene encodes CDR1 LNHDA and CDR2 SQIVND (reference sequence). V was clipped by 10 bases and J by 3 bases; unmatched bases: 8. CDR3 nucleotide sequence: TGTGCCACCACCGTTGGGACAGGCTACGAGCAGTACTTC. This sequence encodes CATTVGTGYEQYF.

This clonotype was detected ten times or more. At one end, the junction sequence differs from germline, possibly due to a read error. The V and J genes are TRBV20-1 and TRBJ2-5; D is perhaps TRBD2 (5 bases). Germline V gene lookup returns CDR1 DFQATT and CDR2 SNEGSKA (reference sequence). The CDR3 is 11 residues long. The CDR3 region has the DNA TGCAGTGCTAGCGGGGTAGAGACCCAGTCCTTC. Translating gives CSASGVETQSF.

This clonotype was recorded many times. The chain couples TRBV6-5 to TRBJ2-2, with D unresolved. This CDR3 is built from 14 residues. The V and J ends lost 5 bases and 6 bases respectively, with 13 bases between them. Per germline, CDR1 MNHEY and CDR2 SVGAGI. CDR3 residues: CASSPWDESGELFF. The CDR3 DNA reads TGTGCCAGCAGTCCGTGGGATGAGTCCGGGGAGCTGTTTTTT.

At least ten counts were recorded for this clonotype. This chain links TRBV19 with TRBJ1-5, with D perhaps TRBD1 (5 bases). Germline V lookup: CDR1 LNHDA, CDR2 SQIVND (reference sequence). The CDR3 runs to 16 residues. V dropped 8 bases and J dropped 5 bases, with 22 bases sitting between them. The CDR3 region is CASRKGGVKVYQPQHF. The CDR3 DNA is TGTGCCAGTCGTAAGGGAGGGGTTAAAGTATATCAGCCCCAGCATTTT.

This clonotype showed up many times. The chain links TRBV14 to TRBJ1-2; D perhaps matches TRBD1 (5 bases). Trimming cost V 3 bases and J 7 bases, with 15 bases left between them. Germline assignment: CDR1 SGHDN and CDR2 FVKESK. The CDR3 contains 14 residues. DNA for the CDR3: TGTGCCAGCAGCCATTACGCCGGTGGGGGTGGCTACACCTTC. It is translated as CASSHYAGGGGYTF.

This clonotype has at least ten counts. The chain combines TRBV3-1 with TRBJ2-2; maybe TRBD1 (6 bases). The CDR3 runs to 16 residues. Trimming removed 5 bases from V and 1 base from J, with 14 bases in between. Germline V gene data show CDR1 as LGHDT and CDR2 as YNNKEL (reference sequence). CDR3 sequence reads: CASSYRGGRNTGELFF. For the CDR3, the DNA is TGTGCCAGCAGCTACAGAGGGGGTAGGAACACCGGGGAGCTGTTTTTT.